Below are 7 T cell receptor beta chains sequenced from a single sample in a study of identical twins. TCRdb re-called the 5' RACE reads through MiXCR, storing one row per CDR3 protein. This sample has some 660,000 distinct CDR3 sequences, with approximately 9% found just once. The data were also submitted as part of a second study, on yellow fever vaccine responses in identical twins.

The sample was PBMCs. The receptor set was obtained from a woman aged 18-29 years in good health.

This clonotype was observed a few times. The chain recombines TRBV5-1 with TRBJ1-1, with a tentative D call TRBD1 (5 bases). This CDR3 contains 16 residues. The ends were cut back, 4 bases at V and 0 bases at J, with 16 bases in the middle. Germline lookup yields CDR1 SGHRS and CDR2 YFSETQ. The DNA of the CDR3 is TGCGCCAGCAGCCCCGGGACCTTGCAAATGAACACTGAAGCTTTCTTT. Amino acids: CASSPGTLQMNTEAFF. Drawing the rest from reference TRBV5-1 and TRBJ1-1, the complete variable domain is KAGVTQTPRYLIKTRGQQVTLSCSPISGHRSVSWYQQTPGQGLQFLFEYFSETQRNKGNFPGRFSGRQFSNSRSEMNVSTLELGDSALYLCASSPGTLQMNTEAFFGQGTRLTVV.

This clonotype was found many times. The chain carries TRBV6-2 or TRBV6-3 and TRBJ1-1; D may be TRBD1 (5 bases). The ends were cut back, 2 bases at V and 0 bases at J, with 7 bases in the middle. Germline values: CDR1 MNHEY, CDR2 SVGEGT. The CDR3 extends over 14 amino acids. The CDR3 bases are TGTGCCAGCAGTTACGAGGGGATGAACACTGAAGCTTTCTTT. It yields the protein CASSYEGMNTEAFF.

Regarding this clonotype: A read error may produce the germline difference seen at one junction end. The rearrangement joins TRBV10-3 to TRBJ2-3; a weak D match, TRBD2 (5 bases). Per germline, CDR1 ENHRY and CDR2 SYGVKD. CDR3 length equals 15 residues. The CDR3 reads CVISGDGLSTDTQYF. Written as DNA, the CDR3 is TGTGTCATCAGCGGAGACGGTCTTAGCACAGATACGCAGTATTTT.

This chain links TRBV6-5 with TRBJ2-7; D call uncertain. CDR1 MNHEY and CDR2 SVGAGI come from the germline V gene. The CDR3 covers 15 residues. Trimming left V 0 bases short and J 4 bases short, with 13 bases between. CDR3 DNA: TGTGCCAGCAGTTACTCGTGGCTCTATCCTTACGAGCAGTACTTC. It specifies CASSYSWLYPYEQYF.

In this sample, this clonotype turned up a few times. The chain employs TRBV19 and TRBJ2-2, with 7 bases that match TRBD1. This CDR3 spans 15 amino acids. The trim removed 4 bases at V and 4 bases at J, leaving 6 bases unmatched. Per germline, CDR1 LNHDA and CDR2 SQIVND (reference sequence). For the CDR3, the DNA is TGTGCCAGTAGTACCGGACAGGTTTTCACCGGGGAGCTGTTTTTT. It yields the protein CASSTGQVFTGELFF.

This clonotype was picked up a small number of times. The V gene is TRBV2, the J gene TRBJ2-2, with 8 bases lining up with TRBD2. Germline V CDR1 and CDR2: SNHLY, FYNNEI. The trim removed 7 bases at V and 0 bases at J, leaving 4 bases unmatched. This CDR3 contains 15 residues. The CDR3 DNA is TGTGCCAGCAATACACTAGCGGCGAACACCGGGGAGCTGTTTTTT. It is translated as CASNTLAANTGELFF.

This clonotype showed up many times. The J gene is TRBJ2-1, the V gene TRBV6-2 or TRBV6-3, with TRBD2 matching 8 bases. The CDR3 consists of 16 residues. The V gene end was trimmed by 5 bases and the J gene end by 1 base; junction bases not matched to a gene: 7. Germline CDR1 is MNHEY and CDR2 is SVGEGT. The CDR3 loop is CASSLLAEGSYNEQFF. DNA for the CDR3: TGTGCCAGCAGTCTACTAGCGGAGGGGTCCTACAATGAGCAGTTCTTC.